Listed below are T cell receptor beta chains from one sample, sequenced in a study of blood T cell repertoires in COVID-19. Clones were sequenced by immunoSEQ multiplex PCR, and TCRdb holds only the in-frame ones, with some missing. The top ten hold about 2.2% of the sample, which has around 300,000 clones, 91% seen once. The source material was peripheral blood. These receptors were obtained from a woman aged 25 to 45 with COVID-19, enrolled during active disease. CDR3s leave out the opening cysteine and the closing phenylalanine or tryptophan.

J gene,V gene,CDR3 protein
TRBJ2-3,TRBV27,ASSSPGVDTQY
TRBJ1-2,TRBV3-1/TRBV3-2,ASSPQGMGYT
TRBJ1-5,TRBV12-3/TRBV12-4,ASSGALGEPQH
TRBJ1-4,TRBV6-1,ASSEFWGQGSEKLF
TRBJ2-7,TRBV27,ASSNLGTSGSSYEQY
TRBJ1-1,TRBV12-5,ASGLGSQNTEAF
TRBJ1-1,TRBV27,ASSLSLAGDTEAF
TRBJ2-7,TRBV6-5,ASSPGQGREQY
TRBJ2-7,TRBV5-5,ASSIGLAGNEQY
TRBJ2-1,TRBV24-1,ATSDPSGGSYNEQF
TRBJ1-2,TRBV27,ASSFRGGGGYT
TRBJ1-1,TRBV29-1,SVGPGRNTEAF
TRBJ2-7,TRBV5-1,ASSGGTGPVAEQY
TRBJ1-2,TRBV5-8,ASSLRQGSHYGYT
TRBJ2-1,TRBV7-9,ASRLRDFQF
TRBJ2-7,TRBV7-7,ASSLDSGTAYEQY
TRBJ1-6,TRBV6-1,ASSETQGSNSPLH